Listed here are 25 T cell receptor beta chains from one sample, sequenced in a study of T-cell memory formation after mild COVID-19. A single record per CDR3 protein comes from TCRdb applying MiXCR to the 5' RACE reads. Altogether 250,000 to 350,000 distinct CDR3 sequences are present, about 17% being singletons, with the ten largest covering about 23%. Input material: PBMCs or a T cell subset sorted from them (not recorded which). These receptors were collected from a man aged 18 to 29 who had mild COVID-19 (a few samples of this study predate the infection). Cell type and time point are not known.

This clonotype occurred a few times. This chain joins TRBV29-1 and TRBJ2-5, with D hard to call. Germline V CDR1 and CDR2: SQVTM, ANQGSEA. This CDR3 has 12 amino acids. The V end was cut by 0 bases, the J end by 2 bases, with 4 bases between. The CDR3 nucleotides read TGCAGCGTTGAAGAGGATCAAGAGACCCAGTACTTC. This gives the protein CSVEEDQETQYF.

This clonotype has a single count. A much larger clone sits a single nucleotide away, making a read error possible. This chain links TRBV5-6 with TRBJ2-5; 7 bases are shared with TRBD1. The CDR3 has 14 amino acids. Per germline, CDR1 SGHDT and CDR2 YYEEEE. CDR3 loop: CASSLGGGQGTQYF. The CDR3 coding sequence is TGTGCCAGCAGCTTGGGAGGGGGCCAAGGGACCCAGTACTTC.

The rearrangement links TRBV6-5 to TRBJ2-7; the D is unclear. V lost 2 bases to trimming and J lost 7 bases, with 12 bases between them. Germline assignment: CDR1 MNHEY and CDR2 SVGAGI. The CDR3 runs to 13 residues. The CDR3: CASSYNLGAEQYF. The CDR3 nucleotides are TGTGCCAGCAGTTACAATCTCGGAGCGGAGCAGTACTTC.

The CDR3 DNA is TGTGCCAGCAGTTCAACCGGGACAGGTAAATCCTACGAGCAGTACGTC. Translation: CASSSTGTGKSYEQYV. The rearrangement uses TRBV28 and TRBJ2-7, with 8 bases matching TRBD1. The germline gives CDR1 MDHEN, CDR2 SYDVKM. The CDR3 extends over 16 amino acids. V dropped 4 bases and J dropped 1; count of bases not matched to a gene: 9.

This clonotype was observed a few times. V usage is TRBV5-1 and J usage is TRBJ1-1; no clear D. CDR1 is SGHRS, CDR2 YFSETQ, per germline. This CDR3 comprises 11 residues. Trimming removed 4 bases from V and 3 bases from J, with 4 bases in between. CDR3 nucleotides: TGCGCCAGCAGCCAGGACACTGAAGCTTTCTTT. Protein product: CASSQDTEAFF.

J is TRBJ2-4 and V is TRBV2; tentative D call: TRBD2 (6 bases). V shed 0 bases and J shed 1 base, with 10 bases lying between them. Germline CDR1 SNHLY, CDR2 FYNNEI. This CDR3 has 16 amino acids. DNA of the CDR3: TGTGCCAGCAGTGAAGCGCGAGGGAGGGCCAAAAACATTCAGTACTTC. It yields the protein CASSEARGRAKNIQYF.

This clonotype was counted only a few times. The chain recombines TRBV20-1 with TRBJ2-2; 8 bases are shared with TRBD1. The CDR3 totals 14 residues. Per the germline V gene, CDR1 is DFQATT and CDR2 is SNEGSKA (reference sequence). Germline trimming cut 6 bases from V and 6 bases from J; bases unmatched to any gene: 9. CDR3 sequence reads: CSAISGGAAGELFF. The DNA for the CDR3 is TGCAGTGCCATCTCAGGGGGCGCCGCCGGGGAGCTGTTTTTT.

V is TRBV12-3 or TRBV12-4 and J is TRBJ1-4; 9 nucleotides align to TRBD1. Trimming took 5 bases from V and 6 from J; bases not matched to a gene: 7. The CDR3 consists of 15 residues. CDR3 in DNA: TGTGCCAGCAGTGGAGGCCGGGACAGGGATGAAAAACTGTTTTTT. As protein: CASSGGRDRDEKLFF.

The chain uses TRBV18 and TRBJ1-1; a weak D match, TRBD1 (5 bases). This CDR3 is 15 amino acids long. Trimming took off 5 bases at V and 3 bases at J, with 16 bases between the two ends. Germline V CDR1 and CDR2: KGHSH, LQKENI. The CDR3 region has the DNA TGTGCCAGCTCAGATCAGCCTATCAGGGACACTGAAGCTTTCTTT. Its translation: CASSDQPIRDTEAFF.

This clonotype occurred many times. V and J are TRBV5-1 and TRBJ2-3; 10 bases align to TRBD2. The CDR3 length is 15 residues. The V gene end was trimmed by 4 bases and the J gene end by 3 bases; junction bases not matched to a gene: 5. CDR1 is SGHRS and CDR2 is YFSETQ in the germline V gene. The CDR3 DNA sequence: TGCGCCAGCAGCCCTAGCGGGGGAGATACAGATACGCAGTATTTT. Residues: CASSPSGGDTDTQYF.

The chain combines TRBV18 with TRBJ2-3, with unresolved D. Per germline, CDR1 KGHSH and CDR2 LQKENI. With 3 bases removed from V and 4 bases from J, the gap between germline ends came to 11 bases. This CDR3 spans 14 amino acids. The CDR3 region is CASSPLSPADTQYF. CDR3 DNA sequence: TGTGCCAGCTCACCTCTCTCTCCTGCAGATACGCAGTATTTT.

This clonotype was seen a handful of times. The chain uses TRBV12-3 or TRBV12-4 and TRBJ2-5; 13 positions match TRBD2. J gave up 0 bases and V 5 bases, and 9 bases lay outside the gene matches. The CDR3 is 18 amino acids. CDR3 sequence: CASSSPGTSGVYQETQYF. CDR3 DNA sequence: TGTGCCAGCAGTAGTCCCGGGACTAGCGGGGTGTACCAAGAGACCCAGTACTTC.

There are a few counts of this clonotype. This chain uses TRBV20-1 with TRBJ2-7, with unresolved D. Trimming shortened V by 6 bases and J by 0 bases, and 15 bases separated the two germline ends. The CDR3 sequence is 14 residues long. Germline CDR1 reads DFQATT; CDR2 reads SNEGSKA (reference sequence). CDR3 DNA: TGCAGTGCCCGGACGCCGTATAGCTCCTACGAGCAGTACTTC. It yields the protein CSARTPYSSYEQYF.

The chain is built from TRBV2 and TRBJ1-5; D gene unclear. The V gene's germline CDR1 is SNHLY and CDR2 FYNNEI. The CDR3 covers 14 residues. The V gene lost 1 base and the J gene lost 0 bases, with 4 bases spanning the gap. The DNA for the CDR3 is TGTGCCAGCAGTGAAGGTCTTAGCAATCAGCCCCAGCATTTT. Translation: CASSEGLSNQPQHF.

This clonotype appeared a few times. V is TRBV7-8 and J is TRBJ1-3, with a possible D match to TRBD1 (5 bases). This CDR3 has 17 amino acids. CDR1 and CDR2 (germline): SGHVS, FQNEAQ. The V and J ends lost 7 bases and 0 bases respectively, with 19 bases between them. CDR3 amino acids: CASNRGTLKSSGNTIYF. As DNA, the CDR3 is TGTGCCAGCAACCGAGGGACTCTCAAAAGCTCTGGAAACACCATATATTTT.

This clonotype has at least ten counts. The V and J genes are TRBV12-3 or TRBV12-4 and TRBJ2-3, with D uncertain. Trimming took 6 bases from V and 6 from J, leaving 13 bases between them. The CDR3 has 13 amino acids. DNA of the CDR3: TGTGCCAGCAGCCCCGGAACCGGGGATACGCAGTATTTT. The encoded protein is CASSPGTGDTQYF.

CDR3 protein: CASMVGDTEAFF. The CDR3 nucleotides read TGTGCCAGCATGGTGGGGGACACTGAAGCTTTCTTT. The chain combines TRBV7-9 with TRBJ1-1; D may be TRBD1 (5 bases). CDR3 length: 12 residues. The germline CDR1 and CDR2 sequences are SEHNR and FQNEAQ (reference sequence). V lost 7 bases and J 3 bases, leaving 9 bases between the germline ends.

This chain uses TRBV29-1 with TRBJ2-1, with D maybe TRBD1 (6 bases). Germline CDR1 reads SQVTM; CDR2 reads ANQGSEA. This CDR3 contains 13 residues. With 6 bases removed from V and 7 bases from J, the gap between germline ends came to 16 bases. The CDR3 spells CSVGTFRENEQFF. The CDR3 nucleotides are TGCAGCGTGGGGACATTCCGAGAGAATGAGCAGTTCTTC.

The gene calls are TRBV20-1 and TRBJ2-1; 11 nucleotides align to TRBD2. This CDR3 spans 14 amino acids. With 5 bases clipped from V and 4 bases from J, the junction kept 4 bases outside the gene matches. Per germline, CDR1 DFQATT and CDR2 SNEGSKA (reference sequence). DNA of the CDR3: TGCAGTGCTTTAGCGGGGGGGATTTACAATGAGCAGTTCTTC. It translates to CSALAGGIYNEQFF.

This clonotype was detected a few times. V is TRBV18 and J is TRBJ2-1; 7 bases are a match to TRBD1. The CDR3 runs 14 residues. CDR1 is KGHSH and CDR2 is LQKENI in the germline V gene. Trimming took 3 bases from V and 10 from J; bases not matched to a gene: 9. CDR3 protein: CASSPSEGAGEQFF. The CDR3 coding sequence is TGTGCCAGCTCACCGAGTGAGGGGGCAGGAGAGCAGTTCTTC.

There are a few counts of this clonotype. The CDR3: CASSRRGGFLDQPQHF. CDR3 nucleotides: TGTGCCAGCAGTCGGCGGGGCGGTTTTTTGGATCAGCCCCAGCATTTT. This sequence joins TRBV5-6 and TRBJ1-5; D possibly corresponds to TRBD1 (5 bases). Trimming pared 5 bases from V and 5 bases from J, leaving 20 bases between. The germline V gene encodes CDR1 SGHDT and CDR2 YYEEEE. The CDR3 spans 16 residues. The full variable domain, in which reference TRBV5-6 and TRBJ1-5 provide the parts outside the CDR3, is DAGVTQSPTHLIKTRGQQVTLRCSPKSGHDTVSWYQQALGQGPQFIFQYYEEEERQRGNFPDRFSGHQFPNYSSELNVNALLLGDSALYLCASSRRGGFLDQPQHFGDGTRLSIL.

This rearrangement joins TRBV5-1 to TRBJ2-5; no reliable D call. This CDR3 has 15 residues. From germline, CDR1 is SGHRS and CDR2 YFSETQ. V lost 0 bases and J 5 bases, leaving 14 bases between the germline ends. The CDR3 spells CASSLAPPQVETQYF. In DNA form, the CDR3 reads TGCGCCAGCAGCTTGGCGCCCCCTCAGGTGGAGACCCAGTACTTC.

This clonotype has only a few counts. V gene TRBV5-1 combines with J gene TRBJ2-1, with D possibly TRBD2 on 5 matching bases. Germline V gives CDR1 SGHRS, CDR2 YFSETQ. V lost 2 bases to trimming and J lost 8 bases, with 14 bases between them. The CDR3 consists of 14 residues. This CDR3 is CASSFAVSEDEQFF. The CDR3 nucleotides read TGCGCCAGCAGCTTCGCAGTTTCGGAGGATGAGCAGTTCTTC.

There are a few counts of this clonotype. The rearrangement links TRBV5-1 to TRBJ2-2; 9 bases fit TRBD1. The junction had 2 bases not matched to a gene; V was cut back by 4 bases and J by 1 base. CDR3 size: 15 residues. Germline CDR1 is SGHRS and CDR2 is YFSETQ. The chain's CDR3 is CASSPTGGNTGELFF. The CDR3 coding sequence is TGCGCCAGCAGCCCGACAGGGGGGAACACCGGGGAGCTGTTTTTT.

The chain links TRBV7-3 to TRBJ1-1; D uncertain. The CDR3 contains 13 residues. CDR1 SGHTA and CDR2 FQGTGA come from the germline V gene. The V end was cut by 4 bases, the J end by 2 bases, with 8 bases between. In DNA form, the CDR3 reads TGTGCCAGCAGCTCCCAACCCAACACTGAAGCTTTCTTT. Translation: CASSSQPNTEAFF.